This T cell receptor beta chain was recorded in a study of T cell responses to AZD1222 COVID-19 vaccine. Overall study results and limits: Reportedly, nearly half of unique spike TCRs recognized epitopes outside B.1.351/B.1.1.7 mutations.

Sequencing used immunoSEQ multiplex PCR; TCRdb keeps in-frame clones, though not all of them. The data hold fewer than 300,000 clones, with 85% to 95% observed a single time. With respect to this clone: Its target is unknown.

This specimen was peripheral blood, taken on day 0 of AZD1222 vaccination. The receptor was derived from an adult in good health.

The CDR3 DNA reads as TGTGCCAGCAAGACTAGTAGGGATTATACAGATACGCAGTATTTT. Translating gives CASKTSRDYTDTQYF. This sequence joins TRBV27 and TRBJ2-3, with a tentative D call TRBD2 (6 bases). Germline V gives CDR1 MNHEY, CDR2 SMNVEV (reference sequence). With 7 bases removed from V and 3 bases from J, the gap between germline ends came to 17 bases. The CDR3 is 15 amino acids.